This T cell receptor (beta chain) originates from a study of T cells after yellow fever vaccination. Study conclusions and caveats: Boosting was followed by the reappearance of most primary-vaccination clones (approximately 95% CD4, around 91% CD8).

V lost 2 bases, J lost 1 base, and 12 bases lay in between. CDR3 length: 17 residues. CDR1 and CDR2 from the germline V gene are SGHTA and FQGNSA. A universal primer site and UMIs were added as TCR cDNA was made by 5'RACE template switching. One entry per CDR3 protein results from TCRdb running MiXCR on the 5' RACE reads. The data show 350,000 to 450,000 distinct CDR3 sequences, about 17% seen once. This clonotype was recorded a few times. Its cognate antigen is unknown. This receptor was obtained from a man between 18 and 29 years old who received the YFV17D yellow fever vaccine. This chain joins TRBV7-2 and TRBJ2-6; D is perhaps TRBD2 (5 bases). This specimen was PBMCs, taken before the yellow fever booster vaccination. CDR3 bases: TGTGCCAGCAGCTTACGATCGGGGAAATCTGGGGCCAACGTCCTGACTTTC. Residues: CASSLRSGKSGANVLTF.